This TCR beta chain is drawn from a study of cytomegalovirus exposure and HLA in healthy donors. Data came from immunoSEQ multiplex PCR; TCRdb stores just in-frame clones and leaves some out. The sample contains approximately 180,000 clones, around nine tenths of which appear only once. What was sequenced was PBMCs. This clonotype was sampled from a woman between 25 and 40 years old in good health and CMV-seronegative.

The CDR3 DNA reads TGTGCCAGCAGCGACGGGAGGGGGACAGATACGCAGTATTTT. The encoded protein is CASSDGRGTDTQYF. The chain employs TRBV9 and TRBJ2-3; the match to TRBD2 covers 8 bases. Germline V gene sequence: CDR1 SGDLS, CDR2 YYNGEE. The CDR3 has 14 residues. J lost 3 bases, V lost 3 bases, and 3 bases had no gene match.